A selection of T cell receptor beta chains follows, all from one sample in a study of blood T cell repertoires in COVID-19. TCRdb's copy holds only in-frame clones and misses some; the assay was immunoSEQ multiplex PCR. The sample carries 210,000 or so clones, roughly 90% recorded once. Sequencing input: peripheral blood. These receptors originate from a man aged 40-49 years with acute or convalescent COVID-19. Both conserved end residues are part of each CDR3. Each record gives: J gene, D gene, V gene, clone size, CDR3 protein, CDR3 DNA. The D gene is left open where the match is weak. Rows give clone size only sometimes, using once, few, many, or a class for an expanded clone.

TRBJ2-1	.	TRBV28	.	CASSLQNEQFF	TGTGCCAGCAGTTTACAAAATGAGCAGTTCTTC
TRBJ1-3	.	TRBV6-5	.	CASNPTGGAGNTIYF	TGTGCCAGCAACCCGACGGGGGGCGCCGGAAACACCATATATTTT
TRBJ2-7	.	TRBV7-2	.	CASSLGLGNEQYF	TGTGCCAGCAGCTTAGGGCTAGGAAACGAGCAGTACTTC
TRBJ2-3	.	TRBV11-3	once	CASSLGGSVTDTQYF	TGTGCCAGCAGCTTAGGAGGGTCAGTCACAGATACGCAGTATTTT
TRBJ2-7	.	TRBV11-2	.	CASSSPSSYEQYF	TGTGCCAGCAGCTCCCCTTCGTCCTACGAGCAGTACTTC
TRBJ2-1	.	TRBV6-1	once	CASSEVLVFF	TGTGCCAGCAGTGAAGTACTAGTTTTCTTC
TRBJ1-3	TRBD1	TRBV2	.	CASRTDRGSGNTIYF	TGTGCCAGCAGGACGGACAGGGGGTCTGGAAACACCATATATTTT
TRBJ1-6	TRBD1	TRBV12-3/TRBV12-4	.	CASRGQLNSPFHF	TGTGCCAGCAGGGGACAGTTAAATTCACCCTTCCACTTT
TRBJ1-4	.	TRBV6-5	.	CASSPYRKANEKLFF	TGTGCCAGCAGTCCCTACAGGAAGGCTAATGAAAAACTGTTTTTT
TRBJ2-7	.	TRBV19	.	CASSSTGPGGPYEQYF	TGTGCCAGTAGTAGTACAGGGCCGGGAGGACCTTACGAGCAGTACTTC
TRBJ2-7	.	TRBV7-8	.	CASSLALGNEQYF	TGTGCCAGCAGCTTAGCGCTAGGTAACGAGCAGTACTTC
TRBJ1-3	TRBD1	TRBV9	.	CASSRGGQVSGNTIYF	TGTGCCAGCAGTCGTGGGGGACAGGTCTCTGGAAACACCATATATTTT
TRBJ1-5	.	TRBV30	.	CAWSVAGGVVVQPQHF	TGTGCCTGGAGTGTAGCGGGAGGGGTTGTGGTTCAGCCCCAGCATTTT
TRBJ2-5	TRBD2	TRBV6-2/TRBV6-3	.	CASSYEAGAPQETQYF	TGTGCCAGCAGTTACGAAGCGGGGGCACCACAAGAGACCCAGTACTTC
TRBJ2-2	TRBD1	TRBV11-1	.	CASSLQQGAGELFF	TGTGCCAGCAGCTTACAACAGGGGGCCGGGGAGCTGTTTTTT
TRBJ2-1	TRBD2	TRBV10-3	.	CAVTSGGVPYNEQFF	TGTGCCGTTACTAGCGGGGGGGTACCCTACAATGAGCAGTTCTTC